This is a list of T cell receptor beta chains from one sample in a study of cytomegalovirus exposure and HLA in healthy donors. The protocol was immunoSEQ multiplex PCR, while the TCRdb copy is restricted to in-frame clones and leaves out a portion. The repertoire consists of roughly 130,000 clones, with 65% to 80% occurring once and the leading ten covering over 1%. The specimen was PBMCs. The receptors here all came from a human donor in good health. The CDR3 runs from the conserved cysteine through the conserved F or W. Each record gives: V gene, D gene, J gene, clone size, CDR3 protein, CDR3 DNA. The D gene is left open where the match is weak. A row's size may be missing; if present it is once, few, many or a size class.

v_gene: TRBV11-3
d_gene: TRBD1
j_gene: TRBJ2-5
abundance: -
CDR3aa: CASSLGGTGGTETQYF
CDR3nt: TGTGCCAGCAGCTTGGGGGGGACAGGGGGCACAGAGACCCAGTACTTC

v_gene: TRBV28
d_gene: -
j_gene: TRBJ1-6
abundance: -
CDR3aa: CATLAGDNNSPLHF
CDR3nt: TGTGCCACCTTGGCGGGGGATAATAATTCACCCCTCCACTTT

v_gene: TRBV10-1
d_gene: -
j_gene: TRBJ1-4
abundance: -
CDR3aa: CASSEPPSGERGGKLFF
CDR3nt: TGCGCCAGCAGTGAGCCACCCTCAGGGGAAAGGGGTGGAAAACTGTTTTTT

v_gene: TRBV14
d_gene: -
j_gene: TRBJ2-1
abundance: -
CDR3aa: CASSHQPRQAPRNEQFF
CDR3nt: TGTGCCAGCAGCCACCAGCCCCGACAGGCCCCCAGGAATGAGCAGTTCTTC

v_gene: TRBV19
d_gene: -
j_gene: TRBJ1-1
abundance: -
CDR3aa: CASRYLSGPRGEAFF
CDR3nt: TGTGCCAGTAGGTACTTATCAGGGCCCAGGGGTGAAGCTTTCTTT

v_gene: TRBV7-2
d_gene: -
j_gene: TRBJ1-5
abundance: -
CDR3aa: CASSFRENQPQHF
CDR3nt: TGTGCCAGCAGCTTCCGCGAAAATCAGCCCCAGCATTTT

v_gene: TRBV11-2
d_gene: -
j_gene: TRBJ1-3
abundance: -
CDR3aa: CASSSTLSGNTIYF
CDR3nt: TGTGCCAGCAGCTCGACACTCTCTGGAAACACCATATATTTT

v_gene: TRBV19
d_gene: TRBD1
j_gene: TRBJ1-1
abundance: -
CDR3aa: CASSLGQGAGTEAFF
CDR3nt: TGTGCCAGTAGTTTAGGACAGGGGGCTGGAACTGAAGCTTTCTTT

v_gene: TRBV19
d_gene: -
j_gene: TRBJ1-3
abundance: -
CDR3aa: CASRLTGGNTIYF
CDR3nt: TGTGCCAGTAGGCTGACGGGAGGAAACACCATATATTTT

v_gene: TRBV5-6
d_gene: TRBD2
j_gene: TRBJ2-6
abundance: -
CDR3aa: CASSEPLAGGANVLTF
CDR3nt: TGTGCCAGCAGCGAACCACTAGCGGGGGGGGCCAACGTCCTGACTTTC

v_gene: TRBV28
d_gene: -
j_gene: TRBJ1-2
abundance: -
CDR3aa: CASSLGTTGMSYTF
CDR3nt: TGTGCCAGCAGTTTGGGGACCACAGGGATGAGCTACACCTTC

v_gene: TRBV21-1
d_gene: -
j_gene: TRBJ1-1
abundance: -
CDR3aa: CASSNSRGRGNTEAFF
CDR3nt: TGTGCCAGCAGCAATAGCAGGGGGCGCGGGAACACTGAAGCTTTCTTT

v_gene: TRBV29-1
d_gene: TRBD1
j_gene: TRBJ1-1
abundance: -
CDR3aa: CSATTGATEAFF
CDR3nt: TGCAGCGCAACGACAGGGGCTACTGAAGCTTTCTTT

v_gene: TRBV5-6
d_gene: TRBD1
j_gene: TRBJ1-2
abundance: -
CDR3aa: CASSSGQGALGYTF
CDR3nt: TGTGCCAGCAGCTCTGGGCAGGGGGCGCTTGGCTACACCTTC

v_gene: TRBV10-3
d_gene: -
j_gene: TRBJ1-6
abundance: -
CDR3aa: CAISDVAGVAPLHF
CDR3nt: TGTGCCATCAGTGACGTGGCAGGGGTCGCACCCCTCCACTTT

v_gene: TRBV11-1
d_gene: TRBD1
j_gene: TRBJ1-5
abundance: -
CDR3aa: CASSLDRSNQPQHF
CDR3nt: TGTGCCAGCAGCTTGGACAGGAGCAATCAGCCCCAGCATTTT

v_gene: TRBV7-6
d_gene: TRBD1
j_gene: TRBJ1-6
abundance: -
CDR3aa: CASSLQTGGNSPLHF
CDR3nt: TGTGCCAGCAGCTTACAGACAGGGGGTAATTCACCCCTCCACTTT

v_gene: TRBV13
d_gene: TRBD2
j_gene: TRBJ2-5
abundance: -
CDR3aa: CASSSRLAGIQETQYF
CDR3nt: TGTGCCAGCAGCTCTCGACTAGCGGGGATACAAGAGACCCAGTACTTC

v_gene: TRBV7-8
d_gene: -
j_gene: TRBJ2-1
abundance: -
CDR3aa: CASSFQGGNEQFF
CDR3nt: TGTGCCAGCAGCTTCCAAGGGGGTAATGAGCAGTTCTTC

v_gene: TRBV5-1
d_gene: -
j_gene: TRBJ2-3
abundance: -
CDR3aa: CASTRQDTQYF
CDR3nt: TGCGCCAGCACCCGTCAGGATACGCAGTATTTT

v_gene: TRBV6-6
d_gene: -
j_gene: TRBJ1-6
abundance: -
CDR3aa: CASRIGWGGGSPLHF
CDR3nt: TGTGCCAGCCGTATTGGGTGGGGGGGAGGATCACCCCTCCACTTT

v_gene: TRBV2
d_gene: TRBD1
j_gene: TRBJ2-3
abundance: -
CDR3aa: CAGDRGRADTQYF
CDR3nt: TGTGCCGGTGACAGGGGGCGGGCAGATACGCAGTATTTT

v_gene: TRBV9
d_gene: -
j_gene: TRBJ2-7
abundance: -
CDR3aa: CASSVAAPGYEQYF
CDR3nt: TGTGCCAGCAGCGTAGCGGCGCCCGGGTACGAGCAGTACTTC

v_gene: TRBV27
d_gene: TRBD1
j_gene: TRBJ1-5
abundance: -
CDR3aa: CASSPGTGSNQPQHF
CDR3nt: TGTGCCAGCAGCCCGGGGACAGGGAGCAATCAGCCCCAGCATTTT

v_gene: TRBV7-2
d_gene: -
j_gene: TRBJ1-2
abundance: -
CDR3aa: CASSLVGDTYGYTF
CDR3nt: TGTGCCAGCAGCTTAGTAGGGGACACCTATGGCTACACCTTC

v_gene: TRBV28
d_gene: -
j_gene: TRBJ1-4
abundance: -
CDR3aa: CASSLWGGSNEKLFF
CDR3nt: TGTGCCAGCAGTTTATGGGGGGGGTCTAATGAAAAACTGTTTTTT

v_gene: TRBV5-1
d_gene: TRBD1
j_gene: TRBJ1-2
abundance: -
CDR3aa: CASSPPGQGYYGYTF
CDR3nt: TGCGCCAGCAGCCCTCCGGGACAGGGCTACTATGGCTACACCTTC

v_gene: TRBV5-1
d_gene: -
j_gene: TRBJ1-1
abundance: few
CDR3aa: CASSGEGRTEAFF
CDR3nt: TGCGCCAGCAGCGGGGAGGGGCGGACTGAAGCTTTCTTT

v_gene: TRBV6-5
d_gene: -
j_gene: TRBJ2-1
abundance: once
CDR3aa: CASRGHPYNEQFF
CDR3nt: TGTGCCAGTCGGGGACACCCATACAATGAGCAGTTCTTC

v_gene: TRBV5-1
d_gene: -
j_gene: TRBJ2-2
abundance: once
CDR3aa: CASSVERVNTGELFF
CDR3nt: TGCGCCAGCAGCGTTGAGAGGGTGAACACCGGGGAGCTGTTTTTT

v_gene: TRBV5-8
d_gene: -
j_gene: TRBJ2-7
abundance: -
CDR3aa: CASSFQGSYEQYF
CDR3nt: TGTGCCAGCAGCTTTCAGGGGTCCTACGAGCAGTACTTC

v_gene: TRBV6-1
d_gene: TRBD2
j_gene: TRBJ2-5
abundance: -
CDR3aa: CASSEQVSSGDPEQETQYF
CDR3nt: TGTGCCAGCAGTGAACAGGTGTCTAGCGGGGACCCAGAACAAGAGACCCAGTACTTC

v_gene: TRBV13
d_gene: TRBD1
j_gene: TRBJ2-7
abundance: -
CDR3aa: CASSPDRGYEQYF
CDR3nt: TGTGCCAGCAGCCCGGACAGGGGGTACGAGCAGTACTTC

v_gene: TRBV28
d_gene: -
j_gene: TRBJ1-2
abundance: -
CDR3aa: CASVGVRGYTF
CDR3nt: TGTGCCAGCGTTGGAGTACGTGGCTACACCTTC

v_gene: TRBV9
d_gene: -
j_gene: TRBJ1-1
abundance: -
CDR3aa: CASSVLQGLPPSNTEAFF
CDR3nt: TGTGCCAGCAGCGTATTACAGGGCCTCCCCCCTTCGAACACTGAAGCTTTCTTT

v_gene: TRBV6-5
d_gene: -
j_gene: TRBJ1-5
abundance: -
CDR3aa: CASSYRRNQPQHF
CDR3nt: TGTGCCAGCAGTTACCGTCGCAATCAGCCCCAGCATTTT

v_gene: TRBV28
d_gene: -
j_gene: TRBJ1-1
abundance: -
CDR3aa: CASSPRTGRAEAFF
CDR3nt: TGTGCCAGCAGCCCTAGGACGGGAAGGGCTGAAGCTTTCTTT

v_gene: TRBV29-1
d_gene: TRBD1
j_gene: TRBJ2-6
abundance: few
CDR3aa: CSVFYRDSRHSGANVLTF
CDR3nt: TGCAGCGTTTTTTACCGGGACAGCAGACACTCTGGGGCCAACGTCCTGACTTTC

v_gene: TRBV14
d_gene: -
j_gene: TRBJ1-1
abundance: -
CDR3aa: CASSQWGSTEAFF
CDR3nt: TGTGCCAGCAGCCAGTGGGGCTCTACTGAAGCTTTCTTT

v_gene: TRBV7-9
d_gene: -
j_gene: TRBJ2-7
abundance: -
CDR3aa: CASTREVYYEQYF
CDR3nt: TGTGCCAGCACACGAGAGGTATACTACGAGCAGTACTTC

v_gene: TRBV6-4
d_gene: TRBD2
j_gene: TRBJ2-7
abundance: -
CDR3aa: CASSDVGLAGYSSYEQYF
CDR3nt: TGTGCCAGCAGTGACGTTGGACTAGCGGGGTATTCCTCCTACGAGCAGTACTTC

v_gene: TRBV5-1
d_gene: -
j_gene: TRBJ2-1
abundance: -
CDR3aa: CASSFLGGGGFDEQFF
CDR3nt: TGCGCCAGCAGCTTCCTCGGGGGCGGGGGCTTCGATGAGCAGTTCTTC

v_gene: TRBV7-8
d_gene: -
j_gene: TRBJ2-3
abundance: once
CDR3aa: CASSLAAPSLTDTQYF
CDR3nt: TGTGCCAGCAGCTTAGCCGCACCGTCACTCACAGATACGCAGTATTTT

v_gene: TRBV5-6
d_gene: -
j_gene: TRBJ2-1
abundance: -
CDR3aa: CASSFSVVLKFNEQFF
CDR3nt: TGTGCCAGCAGCTTTAGTGTCGTTTTAAAATTCAATGAGCAGTTCTTC

v_gene: TRBV7-9
d_gene: TRBD1
j_gene: TRBJ1-1
abundance: -
CDR3aa: CASSLTGGSGEAFF
CDR3nt: TGTGCCAGCAGCTTAACAGGGGGAAGTGGCGAAGCTTTCTTT

v_gene: TRBV4-2
d_gene: -
j_gene: TRBJ2-5
abundance: once
CDR3aa: CASSQDQELQETQYF
CDR3nt: TGTGCCAGCAGCCAAGATCAAGAGCTCCAAGAGACCCAGTACTTC

v_gene: TRBV2
d_gene: TRBD2
j_gene: TRBJ2-1
abundance: -
CDR3aa: CASTGTSGVSSYNEQFF
CDR3nt: TGTGCCAGCACCGGGACTAGCGGGGTTTCTTCCTACAATGAGCAGTTCTTC

v_gene: TRBV10-3
d_gene: TRBD2
j_gene: TRBJ2-7
abundance: -
CDR3aa: CAISESVGLAGYEQYF
CDR3nt: TGTGCCATCAGTGAGTCGGTGGGACTAGCGGGTTACGAGCAGTACTTC

v_gene: TRBV6-5
d_gene: -
j_gene: TRBJ1-2
abundance: -
CDR3aa: CATRVHYGYTF
CDR3nt: TGTGCCACCCGGGTACACTATGGCTACACCTTC

v_gene: TRBV10-2
d_gene: -
j_gene: TRBJ2-7
abundance: few
CDR3aa: CASSGPSFGNEQYF
CDR3nt: TGCGCCAGTTCTGGGCCTTCCTTCGGGAACGAGCAGTACTTC

v_gene: TRBV28
d_gene: TRBD1
j_gene: TRBJ1-6
abundance: once
CDR3aa: CASLDRGPVSPLHF
CDR3nt: TGTGCCAGCTTGGACAGGGGGCCCGTTTCACCCCTCCACTTT

v_gene: TRBV19
d_gene: TRBD2
j_gene: TRBJ2-5
abundance: -
CDR3aa: CASSTAGGLVETQYF
CDR3nt: TGTGCCAGTAGTACGGCGGGGGGGCTTGTAGAGACCCAGTACTTC

v_gene: TRBV7-6
d_gene: -
j_gene: TRBJ1-4
abundance: -
CDR3aa: CASSLARESDEKLFF
CDR3nt: TGTGCCAGCAGCTTAGCCCGGGAGTCCGATGAAAAACTGTTTTTT

v_gene: TRBV4-1
d_gene: -
j_gene: TRBJ2-7
abundance: -
CDR3aa: CASSLSTGNEQYF
CDR3nt: TGCGCCAGCAGCCTTTCGACGGGGAACGAGCAGTACTTC